This T cell receptor (beta chain) was profiled in a study of blood T cell repertoires in COVID-19. Participants came from roughly 24 US areas, aged about 18 to 89 years. Cohorts were based on clinical histories the participants reported. The assay was immunoSEQ multiplex PCR, and TCRdb's table has in-frame clones only and misses some. Among some 270,000 clones listed, approximately 84% were seen once. The CDR3 has 14 residues. The V gene's germline CDR1 is SNHLY and CDR2 FYNNEI. V lost 6 bases and J 8 bases, leaving 17 bases between the germline ends. Sequencing was performed on PBMCs or T cells enriched from blood (not recorded which). The chain carries TRBV2 and TRBJ1-5; maybe TRBD1 (5 bases). The clonotype was recovered from a man aged 50 to 59 who had recovered from COVID-19. CDR3 residues: CASRLQVTAEPQHF. For the CDR3, the DNA is TGTGCCAGCAGACTACAGGTCACCGCCGAGCCCCAGCATTTT. Drawing the rest from reference TRBV2 and TRBJ1-5, the complete variable domain is EPEVTQTPSHQVTQMGQEVILRCVPISNHLYFYWYRQILGQKVEFLVSFYNNEISEKSEIFDDQFSVERPDGSNFTLKIRSTKLEDSAMYFCASRLQVTAEPQHFGDGTRLSIL.